A single sample gave rise to the 17 T cell receptor beta chains below, sequenced in a study of T cell changes during pregnancy in multiple sclerosis (dated by TCRdb to between 2018 and 2020). The library was prepared using the immunoSEQ multiplex PCR assay. TCRdb took over this immuneACCESS table, retaining in-frame rearrangements with V and J assigned. Such tables are incomplete; in checked studies, under half of the missing clones stem from an unresolved V gene, and the remainder is unexplained. A total of tens of thousands of clones appear in this sample, nearly 95% of them only once. The ten largest account for 1.1% of the sample. This material consisted of peripheral blood, taken in the second trimester of pregnancy. The receptors derive from a female donor with multiple sclerosis, enrolled in a pregnancy study.

This chain connects TRBV21-1 to TRBJ2-1; TRBD1 reflects the table's D call only, with no check against the DNA. TRBV21-1 is a recognized pseudogene. The CDR3 is 16 residues long. The CDR3 protein is CASSQARNRSYNEQFF. CDR3 DNA sequence: TGTGCCAGCAGCCAGGCCCGAAACCGCTCCTACAATGAGCAGTTCTTC.

This clone has only one observation. CDR3 sequence: CASSTGSGPYNEQFF. In nucleotides, the CDR3 is TGTGCCAGTAGTACAGGTAGCGGCCCTTACAATGAGCAGTTCTTC. The chain is built from TRBV19 and TRBJ2-1; D is possibly TRBD2 (6 bases). Deletions cut 4 bases from V and 4 bases from J, with 14 bases between. The CDR3 length is 15 residues. Germline values: CDR1 LNHDA, CDR2 SQIVND (reference sequence).

The V and J genes are TRBV5-4 and TRBJ1-3; D perhaps matches TRBD1 (6 bases). CDR1 and CDR2 from the germline V gene are SGHNT and YYREEE (reference sequence). This CDR3 is built from 13 residues. V gave up 2 bases and J gave up 6 bases, with 9 bases separating them. The CDR3 nucleotides are TGTGCCAGCAGCTTTGGACAGACAAACACCATATATTTT. This gives the protein CASSFGQTNTIYF.

The chain combines TRBV4-1 with TRBJ2-7; possible D gene TRBD2, 6 bases. CDR1 is MGHRA and CDR2 is YSYEKL in the germline V gene. The CDR3 spans 16 residues. The germline V and J ends were trimmed by 0 bases and 1 base, with 13 bases remaining between them. The CDR3 coding sequence is TGCGCCAGCAGCCAAGACCGCGGGGAGCCTTCCTACGAGCAGTACTTC. Its translation is CASSQDRGEPSYEQYF.

This chain uses TRBV4-1 with TRBJ1-2, with D unclear. Germline CDR1 is MGHRA and CDR2 is YSYEKL. V was cut by 0 bases and J by 3 bases, with 5 bases left in between. This CDR3 has 13 amino acids. This CDR3 is CASSQDTDYGYTF. The CDR3 bases are TGCGCCAGCAGCCAAGACACGGACTATGGCTACACCTTC.

The J gene is TRBJ1-1, the V gene TRBV7-6; 8 nucleotides agree with TRBD1. After removal of 3 bases from V and 8 bases from J, the junction contained 5 bases not matched to a gene. CDR3 size: 13 residues. Per germline, CDR1 SGHVS and CDR2 FNYEAQ. CDR3 coding DNA: TGTGCCAGCAGCTTTGGACAGGGATCGGAAGCTTTCTTT. Translation: CASSFGQGSEAFF.

This chain joins TRBV14 and TRBJ1-5; 8 bases map to TRBD1. The CDR3 is 15 residues long. CDR1 and CDR2 (germline): SGHDN, FVKESK. Trimming took 1 base from V and 4 from J; bases not matched to a gene: 3. Here the CDR3 DNA reads TGTGCCAGCAGCCAAGGACAGGGGAGTAATCAGCCCCAGCATTTT. Translating gives CASSQGQGSNQPQHF.

The sample holds one count of this clone. The chain is built from TRBV7-2 and TRBJ1-5, with a tentative D call TRBD1 (5 bases). Germline V gene sequence: CDR1 SGHTA, CDR2 FQGNSA. Trimming cost V 6 bases and J 1 base, with 13 bases left between them. The CDR3 spans 15 residues. The CDR3, as DNA: TGTGCCAGCAGTACCGGGACTCTGAGCAATCAGCCCCAGCATTTT. Protein sequence: CASSTGTLSNQPQHF. The whole variable domain, remainder taken from reference TRBV7-2 and TRBJ1-5, is GAGVSQSPSNKVTEKGKDVELRCDPISGHTALYWYRQSLGQGLEFLIYFQGNSAPDKSGLPSDRFSAERTGGSVSTLTIQRTQQEDSAVYLCASSTGTLSNQPQHFGDGTRLSIL.

The count of this clone is one. The chain is built from TRBV5-6 and TRBJ1-1, with TRBD1 matching over 7 bases. J gave up 4 bases and V 4 bases, and 10 bases lay outside the gene matches. Germline CDR1 is SGHDT and CDR2 is YYEEEE. This CDR3 has 15 residues. CDR3 loop: CASSLRTGLSTEAFF. The CDR3 DNA is TGTGCCAGCAGCCTTCGGACAGGACTGAGCACTGAAGCTTTCTTT.

The J gene is TRBJ2-1, the V gene TRBV5-1; weak D call: TRBD1 (6 bases). The CDR3 sequence is 15 residues long. V lost 4 bases, J lost 4 bases, and 15 bases lay in between. The germline V gene has CDR1 SGHRS and CDR2 YFSETQ. For the CDR3, the DNA is TGCGCCAGCAGCCAACAAAACAGGGCGTACAATGAGCAGTTCTTC. It specifies CASSQQNRAYNEQFF.

This chain connects TRBV5-1 to TRBJ2-3; 9 bases are shared with TRBD2. V lost 0 bases and J lost 2; bases outside the gene matches: 1. The CDR3 covers 15 residues. The germline V gene has CDR1 SGHRS and CDR2 YFSETQ. CDR3 coding DNA: TGCGCCAGCAGCTTGGGACTAGCGGCCACAGATACGCAGTATTTT. It codes for CASSLGLAATDTQYF.

The chain uses TRBV11-2 and TRBJ2-2; 7 bases match TRBD2. CDR3 length: 14 residues. The junction had 5 bases not matched to a gene; V was cut back by 6 bases and J by 4 bases. CDR1 SGHAT and CDR2 FQNNGV come from the germline V gene. CDR3 sequence (DNA): TGTGCCAGCAGACCTAGCGGTTCCACCGGGGAGCTGTTTTTT. Amino acid sequence: CASRPSGSTGELFF.

This clone was detected only once. This chain links TRBV5-4 with TRBJ2-2, with TRBD2 identical over 8 bases. Germline V gene sequence: CDR1 SGHNT, CDR2 YYREEE (reference sequence). The J segment lost 4 bases and the V segment lost 2 bases, leaving 7 bases of the junction unmatched. This CDR3 has 16 amino acids. The CDR3: CASSLLAAGGTGELFF. CDR3 nucleotide sequence: TGTGCCAGCAGCTTACTCGCGGCGGGGGGCACCGGGGAGCTGTTTTTT.

The V call is TRBV25-1, the J call TRBJ1-1, with a weak D call TRBD1 (6 bases). The V end was cut by 4 bases, the J end by 2 bases, with 11 bases between. The germline V gene encodes CDR1 MGHDK and CDR2 SYGVNS. CDR3 length: 14 residues. As DNA, the CDR3 is TGTGCCAGCAGTGGGTTACAGGGTAACACTGAAGCTTTCTTT. Translating gives CASSGLQGNTEAFF.

V and J are TRBV27 and TRBJ1-5, with no clear D. CDR3 size: 14 residues. CDR1 is MNHEY and CDR2 is SMNVEV in the germline V gene (reference sequence). With 0 bases removed from V and 9 bases from J, the gap between germline ends came to 12 bases. The CDR3: CASSLSRSTGPQHF. The DNA of the CDR3 is TGTGCCAGCAGTTTATCACGATCCACCGGGCCCCAGCATTTT.

The chain's CDR3 is CASNRGINTGELFF. The CDR3 region has the DNA TGTGCCAGCAACCGCGGAATTAACACCGGGGAGCTGTTTTTT. The V gene is TRBV2, the J gene TRBJ2-2; no definite D call. This CDR3 has 14 amino acids. Germline loops: CDR1 SNHLY, CDR2 FYNNEI. V lost 7 bases, J lost 2 bases, and 11 bases lay in between.

The chain couples TRBV7-8 to TRBJ2-7; a weak D match, TRBD1 (6 bases). The CDR3 runs 14 residues. CDR1 and CDR2 from the germline V gene are SGHVS and FQNEAQ. V gave up 1 base and J gave up 1 base, with 8 bases separating them. CDR3 bases: TGTGCCAGCAGCTTAGGAACAGGGTCCTACGAGCAGTACTTC. It is translated as CASSLGTGSYEQYF.